This T cell receptor beta chain was captured in a study of cytomegalovirus exposure and HLA in healthy donors. 13 Jbeta primers and 60 Vbeta primers were used for the PCR. Data came from immunoSEQ multiplex PCR; TCRdb stores just in-frame clones and leaves some out. The data show about 130,000 clones, 60% to 80% seen once. The CDR3 is made up of 15 amino acids. Losses at the gene ends were 0 bases for V and 2 bases for J; bases not matched to a gene: 2. CDR1 and CDR2 from the germline V gene are SGHRS and YFSETQ. The sequencing input was PBMCs. This TCR came from a male donor in good health and CMV-seronegative. The chain has TRBV5-1 and TRBJ2-1; 7 nucleotides align to TRBD2. CDR3 residues: CASSLVGGTYNEQFF. CDR3 sequence (DNA): TGCGCCAGCAGCTTGGTGGGGGGGACCTACAATGAGCAGTTCTTC.